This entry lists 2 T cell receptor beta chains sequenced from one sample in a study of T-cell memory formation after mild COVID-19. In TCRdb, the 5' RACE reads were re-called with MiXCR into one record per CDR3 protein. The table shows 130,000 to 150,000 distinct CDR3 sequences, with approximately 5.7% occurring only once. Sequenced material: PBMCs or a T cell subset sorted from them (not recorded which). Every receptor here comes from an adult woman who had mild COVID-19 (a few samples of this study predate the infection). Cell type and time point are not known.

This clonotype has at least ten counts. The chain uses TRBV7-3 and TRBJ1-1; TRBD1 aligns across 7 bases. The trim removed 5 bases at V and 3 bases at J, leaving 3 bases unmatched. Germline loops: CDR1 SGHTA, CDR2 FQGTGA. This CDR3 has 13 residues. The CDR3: CASSDGTDTEAFF. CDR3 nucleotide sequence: TGTGCCAGCAGCGACGGGACAGACACTGAAGCTTTCTTT. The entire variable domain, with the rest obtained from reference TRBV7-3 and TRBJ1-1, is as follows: GAGVSQTPSNKVTEKGKYVELRCDPISGHTALYWYRQSLGQGPEFLIYFQGTGAADDSGLPNDRFFAVRPEGSVSTLKIQRTERGDSAVYLCASSDGTDTEAFFGQGTRLTVV.

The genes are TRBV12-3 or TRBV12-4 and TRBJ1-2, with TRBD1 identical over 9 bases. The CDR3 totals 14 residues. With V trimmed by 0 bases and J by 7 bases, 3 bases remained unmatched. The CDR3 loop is CASSLARTGVGYTF. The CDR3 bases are TGTGCCAGCAGTTTAGCGCGGACAGGGGTTGGCTACACCTTC.